Listed below are T cell receptor beta chains from one sample, sequenced in a study of T-cell memory formation after mild COVID-19. A single record per CDR3 protein comes from TCRdb applying MiXCR to the 5' RACE reads. The table shows under 600,000 distinct CDR3 sequences, with about 22% occurring only once. The sequenced sample consisted of PBMCs or a T cell subset sorted from them (not recorded which). These receptors were taken from an adult woman who had mild COVID-19 (a few samples of this study predate the infection). Cell type and time point are not known. Each CDR3 is given with its conserved first and last residue. Fields, in order: D gene, J gene, clone size, V gene, CDR3 protein, CDR3 DNA. A D gene is named only where the DNA matches it firmly. Only part of the rows carry a size: once, few, many, or a class if the clone is expanded.

>.|TRBJ1-1|.|TRBV3-1
CASSPTGGWVNTEAFF
TGTGCCAGCAGCCCGACCGGGGGCTGGGTGAACACTGAAGCTTTCTTT
>TRBD1|TRBJ1-2|.|TRBV6-5
CASRPTGGGGYGYTF
TGTGCCAGCAGACCTACAGGGGGTGGCGGCTATGGCTACACCTTC
>TRBD1|TRBJ1-2|few|TRBV12-3/TRBV12-4
CASRSGGRNYGYTF
TGTGCCAGCAGATCAGGGGGCCGGAACTATGGCTACACCTTC
>.|TRBJ1-2|.|TRBV9
CASSAPGLGGYTF
TGTGCCAGCAGCGCTCCTGGTCTTGGTGGCTACACCTTC
>.|TRBJ2-1|.|TRBV29-1
CSVVVRPLSGDNEQFF
TGCAGCGTTGTAGTGAGACCCCTATCAGGTGACAATGAGCAGTTCTTC
>TRBD1|TRBJ2-1|.|TRBV4-1
CASTGTGGYNEQFF
TGCGCCAGCACCGGGACAGGGGGTTACAATGAGCAGTTCTTC
>TRBD1|TRBJ1-2|.|TRBV12-3/TRBV12-4
CASSLVQGIYNYGYTF
TGTGCCAGCAGTTTAGTACAGGGGATCTATAACTATGGCTACACCTTC
>.|TRBJ2-7|.|TRBV7-2
CASSLARYEQYF
TGTGCCAGCAGCTTAGCGCGATACGAGCAGTACTTC
>.|TRBJ2-5|few|TRBV4-1
CASSQVGLFQETQYF
TGCGCCAGCAGCCAAGTGGGCCTATTTCAAGAGACCCAGTACTTC
>.|TRBJ2-1|.|TRBV12-3/TRBV12-4
CASSFYYQGSYNEQFF
TGTGCCAGCAGTTTTTACTATCAGGGAAGCTACAATGAGCAGTTCTTC
>.|TRBJ1-1|.|TRBV20-1
CSANTGSMNTEAFF
TGCAGTGCTAACACAGGGAGCATGAACACTGAAGCTTTCTTT
>.|TRBJ1-2|.|TRBV7-6
CASSPHPGYVYTF
TGTGCCAGCAGCCCCCACCCAGGTTATGTCTACACCTTC
>.|TRBJ2-7|few|TRBV3-1
CASMKQGDSSYEQYF
TGTGCCAGCATGAAACAGGGAGATTCCTCCTACGAGCAGTACTTC
>.|TRBJ1-3|few|TRBV9
CASSVGPRGGSSGNTIYF
TGTGCCAGCAGCGTAGGGCCCCGAGGAGGGAGCTCTGGAAACACCATATATTTT
>.|TRBJ2-3|many|TRBV30
CAWSVRERDTQYF
TGTGCCTGGAGTGTACGGGAGAGGGATACGCAGTATTTT
>TRBD1|TRBJ1-2|few|TRBV6-6
CASSFKPGQSYGYTF
TGTGCCAGCAGTTTTAAACCGGGACAGTCATATGGCTACACCTTC
>.|TRBJ1-1|.|TRBV29-1
CSVGAGIRTEAFF
TGCAGCGTTGGGGCGGGAATCCGGACTGAAGCTTTCTTT
>TRBD1|TRBJ1-1|few|TRBV4-3
CASSQVLQGLLNTEAFF
TGCGCCAGCAGCCAAGTTCTACAGGGGCTCCTGAACACTGAAGCTTTCTTT
>.|TRBJ1-3|.|TRBV2
CASSEEVARTVNTIYF
TGTGCCAGCAGTGAAGAGGTGGCCCGGACTGTAAACACCATATATTTT
>.|TRBJ2-1|few|TRBV7-2
CASSLAVSYNEQFF
TGTGCCAGCAGCTTAGCAGTCTCATACAATGAGCAGTTCTTC
>.|TRBJ1-3|.|TRBV7-9
CASSLAGAEGNTIYF
TGTGCCAGCAGCTTAGCAGGGGCGGAAGGAAACACCATATATTTT
>TRBD1|TRBJ1-4|few|TRBV29-1
CSVADRGGTNEKLFF
TGCAGCGTTGCGGACAGGGGAGGAACTAATGAAAAACTGTTTTTT
>TRBD2|TRBJ2-2|.|TRBV7-3
CASSLRTSHTGELFF
TGTGCCAGCAGCCTAAGGACTAGTCACACCGGGGAGCTGTTTTTT
>.|TRBJ2-5|few|TRBV5-1
CASSLKPDETQYF
TGCGCCAGCAGCTTGAAACCCGATGAGACCCAGTACTTC
>.|TRBJ2-1|.|TRBV20-1
CSAPQVGGSYNEQFF
TGCAGTGCCCCCCAAGTTGGGGGCTCCTACAATGAGCAGTTCTTC
>TRBD1|TRBJ1-2|few|TRBV11-2
CASSLVDRGVLGYGYTF
TGTGCCAGCAGCTTAGTAGACAGGGGTGTACTAGGCTATGGCTACACCTTC
>TRBD1|TRBJ1-1|.|TRBV29-1
CSVEGDRTNTEAFF
TGCAGCGTTGAAGGGGACAGGACGAACACTGAAGCTTTCTTT
>.|TRBJ1-1|.|TRBV3-1
CASSARISTGRTEAFF
TGTGCCAGCAGCGCCCGAATCTCCACAGGGAGGACTGAAGCTTTCTTT
>TRBD2|TRBJ2-2|.|TRBV5-1
CASSWTSAPTGELFF
TGCGCCAGCAGCTGGACTAGCGCGCCCACCGGGGAGCTGTTTTTT
>TRBD1|TRBJ2-7|.|TRBV4-1
CASSQYAETGRSYEQYF
TGCGCCAGCAGCCAATATGCCGAGACAGGGCGGTCCTACGAGCAGTACTTC
>.|TRBJ2-3|few|TRBV7-9
CASSLPWTDTQYF
TGTGCCAGCAGCTTACCCTGGACAGATACGCAGTATTTT